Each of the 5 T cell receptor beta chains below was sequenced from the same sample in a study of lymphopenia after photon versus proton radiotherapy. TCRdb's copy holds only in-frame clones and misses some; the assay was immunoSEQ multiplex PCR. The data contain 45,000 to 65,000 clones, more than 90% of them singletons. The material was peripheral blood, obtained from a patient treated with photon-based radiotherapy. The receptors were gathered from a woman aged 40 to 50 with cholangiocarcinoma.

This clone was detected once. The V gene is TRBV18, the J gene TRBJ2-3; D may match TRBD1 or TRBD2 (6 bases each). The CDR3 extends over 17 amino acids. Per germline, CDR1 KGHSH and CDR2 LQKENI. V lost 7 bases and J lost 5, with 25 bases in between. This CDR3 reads CASCLQQGGGGGDTQYF. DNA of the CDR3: TGTGCCAGCTGCCTCCAACAAGGGGGAGGAGGAGGAGATACGCAGTATTTT. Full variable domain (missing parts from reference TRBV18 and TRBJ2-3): NAGVMQNPRHLVRRRGQEARLRCSPMKGHSHVYWYRQLPEEGLKFMVYLQKENIIDESGMPKERFSAEFPKEGPSILRIQQVVRGDSAAYFCASCLQQGGGGGDTQYFGPGTRLTVL.

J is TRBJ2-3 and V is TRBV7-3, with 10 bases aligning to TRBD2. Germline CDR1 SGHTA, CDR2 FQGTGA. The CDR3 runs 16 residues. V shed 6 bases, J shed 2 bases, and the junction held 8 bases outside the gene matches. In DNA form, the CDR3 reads TGTGCCAGCAGTTCTAATAGCGGGGGGTCCACAGATACGCAGTATTTT. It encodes CASSSNSGGSTDTQYF. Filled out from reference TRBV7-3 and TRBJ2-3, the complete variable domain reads GAGVSQTPSNKVTEKGKYVELRCDPISGHTALYWYRQSLGQGPEFLIYFQGTGAADDSGLPNDRFFAVRPEGSVSTLKIQRTERGDSAVYLCASSSNSGGSTDTQYFGPGTRLTVL.

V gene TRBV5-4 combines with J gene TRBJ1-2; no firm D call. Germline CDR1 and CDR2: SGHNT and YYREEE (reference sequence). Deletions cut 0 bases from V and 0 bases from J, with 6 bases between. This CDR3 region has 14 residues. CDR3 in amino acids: CASSLGGSNYGYTF. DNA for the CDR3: TGTGCCAGCAGCTTGGGCGGCTCTAACTATGGCTACACCTTC.

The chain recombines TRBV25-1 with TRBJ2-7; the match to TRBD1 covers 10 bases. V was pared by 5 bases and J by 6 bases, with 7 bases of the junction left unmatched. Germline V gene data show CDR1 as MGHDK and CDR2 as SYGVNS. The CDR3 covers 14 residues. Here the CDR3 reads CASSRGDRGREQYF. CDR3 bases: TGTGCCAGCAGTAGAGGGGACAGGGGTCGCGAGCAGTACTTC.

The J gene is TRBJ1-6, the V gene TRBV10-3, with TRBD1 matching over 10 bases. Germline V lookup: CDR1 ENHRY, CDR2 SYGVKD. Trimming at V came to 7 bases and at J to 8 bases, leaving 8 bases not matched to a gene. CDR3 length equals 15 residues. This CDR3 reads CAIKQTGGEDSPLHF. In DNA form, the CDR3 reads TGTGCCATCAAACAGACAGGGGGCGAAGATTCACCCCTCCACTTT.